The clone carrying this T cell receptor (beta chain) was detected many times. No antigen is known for it. As to time point: newly diagnosed GD, antithyroid drugs for less than 3 months. Following extraction of RNA from PBMCs, that RNA was used to make the TCR library. This sample is drawn from a study of regulatory T cells in long-lasting Graves disease. Germline V gene data show CDR1 as SGHRS and CDR2 as YFSETQ. With V trimmed by 0 bases and J by 6 bases, 6 bases remained unmatched. The CDR3 is made up of 15 amino acids. Library construction for TCR beta used iRepertoire HTBI primers and Arm-PCR of CDR3 regions. MiXCR, applied by TCRdb to the multiplex PCR reads, yields one record per CDR3 protein. Found here are roughly 420,000 distinct CDR3 sequences, about a sixth of them singletons; the top ten hold roughly 23%. Findings and limits, study-wide: Among persistent patients, a larger number of public clonotypes were shared (approximately 2,900) than among newly diagnosed patients (just over 950). Newly diagnosed disease favored TRBV20-1 and TRBJ2-1 over persistent disease. Graves' patients with persistent disease showed TCR diversity lower than patients newly diagnosed.

These sequences were also reported in another study, on T cells in Graves' hyperthyroidism and ophthalmopathy. That source adds: Researchers ran a first-round RT-PCR on the TCR CDR3 using the HTBI primer set.

The receptor comes from a woman younger than 35 with Graves disease. The sequenced sample was peripheral blood mononuclear cells (PBMCs), obtained at new diagnosis, from a patient treated with antithyroid drugs. This rearrangement joins TRBV5-1 to TRBJ2-1; 7 bases map to TRBD1. The DNA of the CDR3 is TGCGCCAGCAGCTTGGGAGGGACAGAATTCAATGAGCAGTTCTTC. It is translated as CASSLGGTEFNEQFF. Supplemented by reference TRBV5-1 and TRBJ2-1, the full variable domain reads KAGVTQTPRYLIKTRGQQVTLSCSPISGHRSVSWYQQTPGQGLQFLFEYFSETQRNKGNFPGRFSGRQFSNSRSEMNVSTLELGDSALYLCASSLGGTEFNEQFFGPGTRLTVL.